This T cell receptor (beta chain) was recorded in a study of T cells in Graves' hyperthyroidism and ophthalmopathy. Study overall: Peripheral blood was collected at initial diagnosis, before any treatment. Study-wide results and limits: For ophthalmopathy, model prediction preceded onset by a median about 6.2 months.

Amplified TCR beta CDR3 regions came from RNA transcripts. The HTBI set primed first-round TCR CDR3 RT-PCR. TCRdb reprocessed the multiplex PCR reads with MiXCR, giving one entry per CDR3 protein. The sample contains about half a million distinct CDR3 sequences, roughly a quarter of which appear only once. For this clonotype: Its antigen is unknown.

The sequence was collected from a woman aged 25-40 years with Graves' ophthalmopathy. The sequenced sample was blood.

CDR3 sequence: CASSQLEGYTF. CDR3 bases: TGTGCCAGCAGCCAGCTCGAGGGCTACACCTTC. V is TRBV3-1 and J is TRBJ1-2, with D hard to call. Trimming shortened V by 3 bases and J by 8 bases, and 7 bases separated the two germline ends. This CDR3 contains 11 residues. CDR1 and CDR2 (germline): LGHDT, YNNKEL (reference sequence).